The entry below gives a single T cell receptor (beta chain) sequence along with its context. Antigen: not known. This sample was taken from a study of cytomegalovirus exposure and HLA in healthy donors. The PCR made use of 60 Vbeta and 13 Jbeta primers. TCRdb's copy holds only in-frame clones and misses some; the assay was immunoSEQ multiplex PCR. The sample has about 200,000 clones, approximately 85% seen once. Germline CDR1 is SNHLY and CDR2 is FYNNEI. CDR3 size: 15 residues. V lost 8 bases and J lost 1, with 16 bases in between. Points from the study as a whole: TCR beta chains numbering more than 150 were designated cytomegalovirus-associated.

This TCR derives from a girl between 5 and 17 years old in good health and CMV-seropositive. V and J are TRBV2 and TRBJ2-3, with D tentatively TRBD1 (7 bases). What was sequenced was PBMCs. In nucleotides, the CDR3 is TGTGCCAGCGGACAGGAGGGGATGGGCACAGATACGCAGTATTTT. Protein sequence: CASGQEGMGTDTQYF.